This T cell receptor (beta chain) was obtained from a study of shared T cell receptors in the human thymus. Germline trimming cut 4 bases from V and 5 bases from J; bases unmatched to any gene: 9. Germline CDR1 WSHSY, CDR2 SAAADI. The CDR3 runs to 15 residues. Measured with immunoSEQ multiplex PCR; TCRdb has only the in-frame clones, and not every one. This table has just under 550,000 clones, around 78% appearing once. The same specimen was also included in a second study, on human thymus T cells. That report adds: The donor group consisted of healthy Finnish infants who were having corrective surgery for congenital heart defects. Resections that were taken during corrective heart surgery supplied the thymus tissue. Usage of V and J genes appeared biased in thymic and blood repertoires. Unrelated individuals were reported by related research to share highly overlapping thymic repertoires.

Sequenced input: thymocytes. This TCR was recovered from a boy in the first two years of life with a congenital heart defect. The chain joins TRBV10-2 to TRBJ2-7; 9 bases line up with TRBD1. The CDR3 loop reads CASSGSGTGTHEQYF. The CDR3 DNA reads as TGCGCCAGCAGTGGGTCCGGGACAGGGACCCACGAGCAGTACTTC.